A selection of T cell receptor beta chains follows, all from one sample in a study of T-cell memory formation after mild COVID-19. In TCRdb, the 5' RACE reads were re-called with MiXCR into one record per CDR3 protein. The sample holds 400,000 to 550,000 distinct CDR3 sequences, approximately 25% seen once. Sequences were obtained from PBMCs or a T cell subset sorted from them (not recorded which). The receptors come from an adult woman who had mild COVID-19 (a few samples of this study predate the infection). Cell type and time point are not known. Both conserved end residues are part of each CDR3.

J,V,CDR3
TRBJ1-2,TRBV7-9,CASSPDGTAPNYGYTF
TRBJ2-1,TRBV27,CASNPSRGQISNEQFF
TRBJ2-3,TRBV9,CASSVVSSKRGAFLGDTQYF
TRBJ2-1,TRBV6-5,CASSSLAGVSFDEQFF
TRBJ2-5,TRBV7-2,CASSLTSGGQGETQYF
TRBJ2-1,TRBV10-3,CAIRTGTPPPGVTYNEQFF
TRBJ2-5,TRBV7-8,CASSQNQGPIQETQYF
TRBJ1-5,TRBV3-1,CASSQDPDQPQHF
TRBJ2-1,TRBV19,CASSIVHRGKRYNEQFF
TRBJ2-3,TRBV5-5,CASSLPLTGDGTDTQYF
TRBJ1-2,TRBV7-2,CASSLGLVNYGYTF
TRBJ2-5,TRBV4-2,CASSQEASGGARETQYF
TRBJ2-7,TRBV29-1,CSVLSQRSYEQYF
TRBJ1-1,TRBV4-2,CASSQDPIRTDTEAFF
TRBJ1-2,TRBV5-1,CASSGGTDAGGYTF
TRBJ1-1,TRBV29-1,CSGSGASLIAQAFF
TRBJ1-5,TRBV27,CASSLTYSNQPQHF
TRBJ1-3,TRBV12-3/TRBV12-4,CASSLTRGAIYF
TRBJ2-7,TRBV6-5,CASTVAGASYEQYF
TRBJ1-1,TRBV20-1,CSANRMNTEAFF
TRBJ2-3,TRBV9,CAISPGTGGPTDTQYF
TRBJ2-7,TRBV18,CASSPQPGSRYEQYF
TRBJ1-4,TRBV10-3,CAISGSGGTNEKLFF
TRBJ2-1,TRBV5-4,CASSIGQGLGEQFF
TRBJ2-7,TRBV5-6,CASSSGQRISYEQYF
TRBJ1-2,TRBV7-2,CASSLGGTAFYGYTF
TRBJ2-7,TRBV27,CASSSLARRYEQYF
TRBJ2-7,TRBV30,CAWSPPWWNEQYF
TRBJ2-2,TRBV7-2,CASSLRLVVTGELFF
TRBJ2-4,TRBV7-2,CASSFISGTEQFLAKNIQYF
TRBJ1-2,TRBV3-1,CASSQGGRSYGYTF
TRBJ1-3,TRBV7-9,CASSREEARNTIYF
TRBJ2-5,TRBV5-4,CASSIGGEETQYF
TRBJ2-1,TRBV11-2,CASSSATHEQFF
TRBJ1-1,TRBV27,CATSRGSMNTEAFF
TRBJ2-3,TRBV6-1,CASSEYGVTGERTDTQYF
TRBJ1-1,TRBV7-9,CASSRGGTEAFF
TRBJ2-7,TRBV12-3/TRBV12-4,CASSPSGTGGYEQYF
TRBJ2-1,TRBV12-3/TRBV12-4,CASSASRGGNSYNEQFF
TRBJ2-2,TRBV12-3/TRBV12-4,CASRLTGTSATGELFF
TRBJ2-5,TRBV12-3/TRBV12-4,CASSFSGGGGKTQYF
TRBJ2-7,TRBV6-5,CASWDKIAYEQYF
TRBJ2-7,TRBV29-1,CSVEDGQGFYEQYF